This TCR beta chain is from a study of technical replicates of blood from a handful of donors (dated by TCRdb to about 2017). As for this clone: There is no known antigen for this receptor. There are no base qualities to consult, and no much larger clone falls within one base.

Library preparation used the immunoSEQ multiplex PCR assay. TCRdb retrieved this table from immuneACCESS and kept in-frame rearrangements only. Not all clones are present; in checked studies, unresolved V genes account for under half, and no reason is known for the remainder. The sample table records 35,000 to 50,000 clones; around 97% of these occur just once. The top ten clonotypes cover 0.35% to 0.4% of the sample. This TCR came from a human donor in good health. The sequenced material came from T cells isolated from PBMCs.

The DNA is as follows: TGTGCCAGCAGTTACTCATTCCCTCGTTACAATGAGCAGTTCTTC. It codes for CASSYSFPRYNEQFF. The sequence links TRBV6-5 to TRBJ2-1, with no D gene named confidently. The germline V gene specifies MNHEY as CDR1 and SVGAGI as CDR2. V is clipped by 0 bases and J by 4 bases, and the sequence between their germline boundaries is 10 bases long. The CDR3 has 15 amino acids, counting the end cysteine and phenylalanine. Just the 45-base CDR3 DNA is kept, in frame starting at base 1.